These T cell receptor beta chains were read from a single sample in a study of identical twins. TCRdb re-called the 5' RACE reads through MiXCR, storing one row per CDR3 protein. The table includes 600,000 to 800,000 distinct CDR3 sequences, approximately 22% detected once. This same sample was also part of a study on T cells expressing NK-cell markers.

The sequenced sample was PBMCs. The source of these receptors is a woman under 30 in good health. Both conserved end residues are part of each CDR3. Each record gives: J gene, V gene, CDR3 protein.

j_call: TRBJ2-1
v_call: TRBV28
cdr3_aa: CASSFSGEGSNEQFF

j_call: TRBJ2-7
v_call: TRBV9
cdr3_aa: CASSVGTSGSYEQYF

j_call: TRBJ2-4
v_call: TRBV28
cdr3_aa: CASSLRESELFGKNIQYF

j_call: TRBJ2-1
v_call: TRBV5-1
cdr3_aa: CASSSGQGEVRTFF

j_call: TRBJ2-7
v_call: TRBV7-9
cdr3_aa: CASSSWRRSYEQYF

j_call: TRBJ2-5
v_call: TRBV12-3/TRBV12-4
cdr3_aa: CASSSSGGARETQYF

j_call: TRBJ2-3
v_call: TRBV7-2
cdr3_aa: CASSSRQEWKPTDTQYF

j_call: TRBJ1-2
v_call: TRBV5-1
cdr3_aa: CASSLTGIMDGYTF

j_call: TRBJ2-1
v_call: TRBV14
cdr3_aa: CASSQTWAASYNEQFF

j_call: TRBJ2-3
v_call: TRBV20-1
cdr3_aa: CSAEATRNTQYF

j_call: TRBJ2-3
v_call: TRBV20-1
cdr3_aa: CSASSGRDTDTQYF

j_call: TRBJ2-1
v_call: TRBV10-3
cdr3_aa: CANADGKHNEQFF

j_call: TRBJ2-5
v_call: TRBV12-2
cdr3_aa: CASRFSLTTRIETQYF

j_call: TRBJ2-7
v_call: TRBV10-2
cdr3_aa: CASSGQHTPYYEQYF

j_call: TRBJ2-2
v_call: TRBV20-1
cdr3_aa: CSASHPVGTGELFF

j_call: TRBJ2-1
v_call: TRBV24-1
cdr3_aa: CATSDSTSGRNHEQFF

j_call: TRBJ2-3
v_call: TRBV10-3
cdr3_aa: CAAAANTDTQYF

j_call: TRBJ2-1
v_call: TRBV19
cdr3_aa: CASSPTLYYNEQFF

j_call: TRBJ2-3
v_call: TRBV9
cdr3_aa: CASSVLAGDTDTQYF

j_call: TRBJ1-1
v_call: TRBV6-5
cdr3_aa: CASSYGGWGTEAFF

j_call: TRBJ2-3
v_call: TRBV6-1
cdr3_aa: CASNRFVEDTQYF

j_call: TRBJ1-1
v_call: TRBV6-2/TRBV6-3
cdr3_aa: CASSYSKLAEAFF

j_call: TRBJ2-1
v_call: TRBV4-2
cdr3_aa: CASSQSGSGSYNEQFF

j_call: TRBJ2-5
v_call: TRBV12-3/TRBV12-4
cdr3_aa: CASSTWDSQETQYF

j_call: TRBJ2-1
v_call: TRBV7-2
cdr3_aa: CASSYNAGGYNEQFF

j_call: TRBJ2-1
v_call: TRBV6-2/TRBV6-3
cdr3_aa: CASSRGVNEQFF